What follows is one T cell receptor beta chain and its context. Its specific antigen is unknown. No much larger clone exists at a distance of one base, and base qualities are not known. The record originates from a study of CD8 T cell repertoires and HIV-1 epitope variants (dated by TCRdb to about 2020). The study in broad terms: T cells were stimulated in separate culture wells with each of twenty-five peptides representing autologous and known Gag and Nef epitope variants. Among the control conditions were a peptide pool of CMV, EBV and flu, the Ebola AY9 epitope serving as a negative control, and a well with no peptide. The epitopes tested were three Gag epitope families plus Nef HW9 and YT9. Using the EasySep Human T Cell Enrichment Kit, T cells were enriched and then co-cultured with an equal number of autologous T cell-negative cells acting as antigen-presenting cells. The cultures were grown for 10 days in IMDM with gentamicin, and half of the media was changed on days 3 and 7 with IL-2, IL-7 and IL-15 added. An aliquot of 1M T cells was set aside as an uncultured baseline condition, separate from the 83 T cell cultures. A total of 83 T cell cultures were run, with each culture condition done in triplicate except for one peptide, which was done in duplicate.

The EasySep Human CD8+ T Cell Enrichment Kit was used on day 10 to isolate CD8+ T cells from every culture. The investigation overall reported the following: Only TCR beta chains were identified by the assay, and proliferation to antigen, not T cell function or cytokine profile, was indicated. Five clonotypes recognized the Nef KF9 family and one clonotype recognized the HW9 family, while no responses were seen to the TAALDMSHF plasma variant. The study identified under ten antigen-specific TCR beta clonotypes, 5 or 6 of which appeared to be cross-reactive for autologous or known escape epitope variants.

The germline V gene encodes CDR1 MDHEN and CDR2 SYDVKM. CDR3 length: 14 amino acids, cysteine to phenylalanine. The kept DNA is CDR3 alone, 42 bases in frame from the first base. Trimming at the junction amounts to 7 bases on V and 0 bases on J, and the germline ends lie 13 bases apart. TCR beta CDR3 regions were sequenced at survey depth on the immunoSEQ platform. The QIAamp DNA micro kit was used to extract genomic DNA from every cultured and uncultured CD8+ T cell population. The study's own analysis went as follows. Any sample with under 5,000 productive reads was excluded, and this exclusion removed about 7% of the roughly 75 cultures stimulated with HIV peptides. A MANAFEST web app trimmed sequences to CDR3 and removed nonproductive sequences, CDR3s under 5 amino acids, and those not starting C or ending F/W. For a clonotype to count as antigen-specific, the clonotype had to expand relative to the no-peptide control in at least 2 of 3 replicates at FDR 0.01, and only within one epitope family. Specific clonotypes also needed at least fivefold higher frequency than in wells stimulated with peptides from other epitope families. TCRdb mirrors the immuneACCESS table, restricted to in-frame sequences. Some clones are absent from its copies; in checked studies, under half trace to an unresolved V gene, and the reason for the others is unknown. The D gene and trimming were derived from the DNA, and the V and J assignments and clone size from that table. Here the sample has roughly 4,500 clones; approximately 64% occur a single time. Around 40% of the sample is taken by the ten largest.

The chain couples TRBV28 to TRBJ2-7; confidence is insufficient to name the D gene. The specimen was cultured CD8+ T cells derived from PBMCs. This clonotype was obtained from a male donor with HIV. The DNA sequence follows: TGTGCCAGCAAGAGCTTAACGAGCTCCTACGAGCAGTACTTC. Its protein product is CASKSLTSSYEQYF.